This T cell receptor beta chain came from a study of CD8 T cells in ankylosing spondylitis. Findings and caveats of the study: The authors found the disease-linked clones to be CD8+ and relatively rare in peripheral blood. Past research had described some motif variants in reactive arthritis synovial fluid and blood. Made up of fewer than 10 highly homologous variants, a TCR beta motif appeared characteristic of ankylosing spondylitis blood.

To note about this clonotype: As yet, its antigen is unknown.

Making the TCR beta libraries involved quantitative 5'-RACE with molecular barcodes. Each CDR3 protein gets one entry after TCRdb re-called the 5' RACE reads with MiXCR. The sample records over 700,000 distinct CDR3 sequences, 19% being singletons. CDR1 is ENHRY, CDR2 SYGVKD, per germline. The CDR3 covers 16 residues. V gave up 3 bases and J gave up 10 bases; unmatched junction bases: 8. This receptor was obtained from a male donor with ankylosing spondylitis. The chain recombines TRBV10-3 with TRBJ2-1, with 14 bases fitting TRBD2. Sequenced input: blood, either unsorted or a sorted T cell fraction (not recorded which). CDR3 amino acids: CAISDSTSGGAWEQFF. CDR3 nucleotides: TGTGCCATCAGTGATTCGACTAGCGGGGGGGCGTGGGAGCAGTTCTTC.